This T cell receptor (beta chain) was documented in a study of shared clonotypes between healthy human individuals. V lost 0 bases and J lost 6; bases outside the gene matches: 9. The V gene's germline CDR1 is GTSNPN and CDR2 SVGIG (reference sequence). The CDR3 sequence is 17 residues long. Repertoires were generated with immunoSEQ multiplex PCR, while TCRdb's copy carries only in-frame clones and drops some. Here the sample spans around 180,000 clones, roughly 93% being singletons. The TCR originated in a woman aged 25 to 39 in good health. The chain combines TRBV30 with TRBJ2-3, with 13 bases matching TRBD2. Sequencing was performed on naive CD4+ T cells sorted from blood. Subset here: CD45RA+ positively selected. For the CDR3, the DNA is TGTGCCTGGAGTGTCCAAAGGACTAGCGGGAGAATGGATACGCAGTATTTT. Its protein is CAWSVQRTSGRMDTQYF.